Listed here are 23 T cell receptor beta chains from one sample, sequenced in a study of monozygotic twins with inflammatory bowel disease. TCRdb re-called the 5' RACE reads and gives one entry per CDR3 protein, without DNA. In all, the sample yields around 100,000 distinct CDR3 sequences. Sequenced: blood. The source is a human donor with ulcerative colitis or Crohn's disease, or a healthy co-twin of an affected twin (not recorded which).

V is TRBV7-2 and J is TRBJ1-4; absent DNA, TCRdb's TRBD1 call cannot be checked. CDR1 and CDR2 from the germline V gene are SGHTA and FQGNSA. There are 15 residues in the CDR3. CDR3: CASSPQQGNNEKLFF.

The chain joins TRBV10-3 to TRBJ2-7; TCRdb designates TRBD2, a call that cannot be tested without DNA. CDR3 length equals 12 residues. Germline V gives CDR1 ENHRY, CDR2 SYGVKD. Here the CDR3 reads CAIKGPSYEQYF.

This chain uses TRBV9 with TRBJ2-2. The germline CDR1 and CDR2 sequences are SGDLS and YYNGEE. This CDR3 has 16 amino acids. The CDR3 sequence is CASSSQVWGNTGELFF.

This chain connects TRBV7-2 to TRBJ1-6; TCRdb outputs TRBD1, but without DNA this stays unchecked. The CDR3 contains 15 residues. CDR1 SGHTA and CDR2 FQGNSA come from the germline V gene. The CDR3 sequence: CASTPGGHPNSPLHF.

The chain uses TRBV18 and TRBJ2-5; TCRdb calls TRBD1, which cannot be checked without DNA. The CDR3 has 15 amino acids. The germline gives CDR1 KGHSH, CDR2 LQKENI. The CDR3 spells CASSPLTGLGETQYF.

The chain links TRBV11-2 to TRBJ2-5; there is no DNA to check the TCRdb D call of TRBD2. This CDR3 has 16 amino acids. Germline values: CDR1 SGHAT, CDR2 FQNNGV. The CDR3 region is CASSLDRRTSGGTQYF.

The chain has TRBV9 and TRBJ2-1; TCRdb outputs TRBD2, but without DNA this stays unchecked. In germline, CDR1 is SGDLS, CDR2 YYNGEE. The CDR3 loop spans 15 amino acids. The CDR3 region is CASSVGSGGLDEQFF.

V usage is TRBV20-1 and J usage is TRBJ2-5; TCRdb proposes TRBD1, but this gene call is untestable without DNA. This CDR3 is built from 11 residues. In germline, CDR1 is DFQATT, CDR2 SNEGSKA (reference sequence). The CDR3 here is CSVKAGGTGYF.

V gene TRBV6-1 combines with J gene TRBJ2-7; the TCRdb D gene call, TRBD1, has no DNA to confirm it. The germline V gene encodes CDR1 MNHNS and CDR2 SASEGT. The length of the CDR3 is 15 residues. The CDR3 reads CASRDLGGGSYEQYF.

V usage is TRBV15 and J usage is TRBJ2-4. Germline V gives CDR1 LNHNV, CDR2 YYDKDF (reference sequence). CDR3 length: 17 residues. CDR3 loop: CATSRDLNTLAKNIQYF.

The chain has TRBV7-9 and TRBJ1-1. This CDR3 region has 14 residues. CDR1 is SEHNR, CDR2 FQNEAQ, per germline (reference sequence). CDR3 residues: CASSLPVSDTEAFF.

The chain recombines TRBV2 with TRBJ2-3; TCRdb's assignment of TRBD2 cannot be checked, as there is no DNA. Germline V gene sequence: CDR1 SNHLY, CDR2 FYNNEI. This CDR3 is 13 amino acids long. CDR3 residues: CASITTSGALQYF. The whole variable domain, remainder taken from reference TRBV2 and TRBJ2-3, is EPEVTQTPSHQVTQMGQEVILRCVPISNHLYFYWYRQILGQKVEFLVSFYNNEISEKSEIFDDQFSVERPDGSNFTLKIRSTKLEDSAMYFCASITTSGALQYFGPGTRLTVL.

This chain links TRBV20-1 with TRBJ2-2; TCRdb reports TRBD1, a call that lacks DNA to check it against. This CDR3 is built from 17 residues. Germline CDR1 DFQATT, CDR2 SNEGSKA (reference sequence). Here the CDR3 reads CSARARTGGGNTGELFF.

The chain employs TRBV7-3 and TRBJ2-2; TCRdb reports TRBD1, a call that lacks DNA to check it against. CDR3 length: 15 amino acids. Germline lookup yields CDR1 SGHTA and CDR2 FQGTGA. The CDR3 protein is CASRQFVTGPGELFF. The full variable domain, completed using reference TRBV7-3 and TRBJ2-2, is GAGVSQTPSNKVTEKGKYVELRCDPISGHTALYWYRQSLGQGPEFLIYFQGTGAADDSGLPNDRFFAVRPEGSVSTLKIQRTERGDSAVYLCASRQFVTGPGELFFGEGSRLTVL.

The chain is built from TRBV12-3 or TRBV12-4 and TRBJ1-2. CDR3 size: 14 residues. CDR3: CASSLNGQRRHYTF.

The genes are TRBV6-2 or TRBV6-3 and TRBJ2-1; TCRdb designates TRBD1, a call that cannot be tested without DNA. The germline V gene has CDR1 MNHEY and CDR2 SVGEGT. The CDR3 extends over 15 amino acids. The CDR3 is CASREWAGGVNEQFF.

The chain carries TRBV5-1 and TRBJ2-4. Germline assignment: CDR1 SGHRS and CDR2 YFSETQ. This CDR3 contains 13 residues. This CDR3 reads CASSSDPKNIQYF.

The CDR3 sequence is CASSYREGATGELFF. The chain recombines TRBV12-3 or TRBV12-4 with TRBJ2-2; TCRdb indicates TRBD1, and absent DNA this call remains unverified. The length of the CDR3 is 15 residues.

This chain joins TRBV19 and TRBJ1-5; lacking DNA, the TRBD1 call made by TCRdb goes unchecked. Germline loops: CDR1 LNHDA, CDR2 SQIVND (reference sequence). The CDR3 runs 17 residues. The CDR3 region is CASSEVRGTGGIQPQHF.

V gene TRBV4-3 combines with J gene TRBJ2-4; TCRdb picks TRBD2, but there is no DNA to check that call. This CDR3 is 16 amino acids long. Germline assignment: CDR1 LGHNA and CDR2 YSLEER. The CDR3 loop reads CASSQDPAGLWNIQYF.

The chain recombines TRBV4-3 with TRBJ2-1; TCRdb names TRBD1, which stays unverified in the absence of DNA. The CDR3 is 15 amino acids. Germline V lookup: CDR1 LGHNA, CDR2 YSLEER. CDR3 amino acids: CASSRGGLGSDEQFF.

V gene TRBV4-2 combines with J gene TRBJ2-7; TCRdb indicates TRBD1, and absent DNA this call remains unverified. Germline loops: CDR1 LGHNA, CDR2 YNFKEQ. The CDR3 is 16 residues long. The CDR3 here is CASSQDRGPRSYEQYF.

The chain couples TRBV6-4 to TRBJ1-1; TCRdb gives TRBD1 as the D gene, but with no DNA this cannot be confirmed. CDR3 length equals 15 residues. Germline CDR1 MRHNA, CDR2 SNTAGT. The CDR3 spells CASSDFDRGPTEAFF.